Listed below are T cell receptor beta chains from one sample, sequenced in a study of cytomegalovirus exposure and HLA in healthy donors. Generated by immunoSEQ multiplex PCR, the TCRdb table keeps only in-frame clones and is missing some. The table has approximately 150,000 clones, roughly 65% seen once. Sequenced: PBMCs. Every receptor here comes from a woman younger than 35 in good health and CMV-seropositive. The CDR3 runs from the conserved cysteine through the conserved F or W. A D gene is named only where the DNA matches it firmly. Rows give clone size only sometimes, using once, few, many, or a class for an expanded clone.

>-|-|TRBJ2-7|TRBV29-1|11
CSVDGGAEQYF
TGCAGCGTTGATGGAGGGGCCGAGCAGTACTTC
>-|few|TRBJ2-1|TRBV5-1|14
CASSLYPTGTEQFF
TGCGCCAGCAGCTTGTACCCTACAGGGACTGAGCAGTTCTTC
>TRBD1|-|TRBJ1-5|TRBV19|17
CASSIGTGRLSNQPQHF
TGTGCCAGTAGTATAGGGACAGGGAGGTTAAGCAATCAGCCCCAGCATTTT
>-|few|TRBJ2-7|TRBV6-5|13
CASKRTTPYEQYF
TGTGCCAGCAAGCGGACGACGCCCTACGAGCAGTACTTC
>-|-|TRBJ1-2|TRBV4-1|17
CASSQYSNGGRLYGYTF
TGCGCCAGCAGCCAATATAGTAACGGAGGACGGCTCTATGGCTACACCTTC
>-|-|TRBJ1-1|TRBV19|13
CASSYRGSTEAFF
TGTGCCAGTAGTTATCGAGGGTCTACTGAAGCTTTCTTT
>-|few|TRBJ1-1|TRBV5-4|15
CASSLVGAMNTEAFF
TGTGCCAGCAGCTTGGTAGGAGCCATGAACACTGAAGCTTTCTTT
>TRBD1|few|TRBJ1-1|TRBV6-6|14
CASSLGGGATEAFF
TGTGCCAGCAGTTTAGGAGGGGGCGCGACTGAAGCTTTCTTT
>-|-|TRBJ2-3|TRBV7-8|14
CASSFPRVKDTQYF
TGTGCCAGCAGCTTCCCCAGGGTTAAAGATACGCAGTATTTT
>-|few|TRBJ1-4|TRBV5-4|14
CASSSQGGGEKLFF
TGTGCCAGCAGCTCGCAGGGAGGGGGTGAAAAACTGTTTTTT
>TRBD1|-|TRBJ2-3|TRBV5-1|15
CASFLTGLRTDTQYF
TGCGCCAGCTTTTTGACAGGGCTCCGCACAGATACGCAGTATTTT
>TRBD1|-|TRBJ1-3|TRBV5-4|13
CASSFERGHTIYF
TGTGCCAGCAGCTTTGAGAGGGGGCACACCATATATTTT
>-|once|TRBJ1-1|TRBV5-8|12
CASSVYGGEAFF
TGTGCCAGCAGCGTTTATGGCGGTGAAGCTTTCTTT
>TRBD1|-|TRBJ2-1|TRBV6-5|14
CASSYSQGVNEQFF
TGTGCCAGCAGTTACTCTCAGGGGGTTAATGAGCAGTTCTTC
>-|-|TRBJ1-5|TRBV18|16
CASSRAGGAGNQPQHF
TGTGCCAGCTCACGGGCGGGGGGCGCGGGGAATCAGCCCCAGCATTTT
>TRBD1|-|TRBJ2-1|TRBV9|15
CASSYAGQGFNEQFF
TGTGCCAGCAGCTACGCGGGACAGGGGTTTAATGAGCAGTTCTTC
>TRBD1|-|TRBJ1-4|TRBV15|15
CATSRGQITNEKLFF
TGTGCCACCAGCAGGGGACAGATAACTAATGAAAAACTGTTTTTT
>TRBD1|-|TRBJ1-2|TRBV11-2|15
CASSPGTGGIYGYTF
TGTGCCAGCAGCCCAGGGACAGGGGGCATCTATGGCTACACCTTC
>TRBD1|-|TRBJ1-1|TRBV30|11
CAWATGIEAFF
TGTGCCTGGGCGACAGGGATTGAAGCTTTCTTT
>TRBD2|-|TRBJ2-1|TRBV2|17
CASSEAWTSGEQNEQFF
TGTGCCAGCAGTGAAGCGTGGACTAGCGGGGAACAAAATGAGCAGTTCTTC
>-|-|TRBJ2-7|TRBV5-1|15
CASSREGGETYEQYF
TGCGCCAGCAGCCGAGAGGGGGGGGAAACCTACGAGCAGTACTTC
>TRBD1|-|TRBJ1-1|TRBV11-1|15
CASSYSRQGNTEAFF
TGTGCCAGCAGCTATAGTCGACAGGGGAACACTGAAGCTTTCTTT
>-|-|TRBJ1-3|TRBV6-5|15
CASATSGNSGNTIYF
TGTGCCAGCGCTACCTCAGGAAACTCTGGAAACACCATATATTTT
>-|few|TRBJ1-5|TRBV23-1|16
CASTTPRVYSNQPQHF
TGCGCCAGCACCACGCCCCGGGTCTATAGCAATCAGCCCCAGCATTTT
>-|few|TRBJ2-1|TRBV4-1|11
CASSMTDEQFF
TGCGCCAGCAGCATGACTGATGAGCAGTTCTTC
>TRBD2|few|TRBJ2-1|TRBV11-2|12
CASSFSGSGQFF
TGTGCCAGCAGCTTTAGCGGGTCCGGGCAGTTCTTC
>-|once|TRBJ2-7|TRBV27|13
CASSSGLDAEQYF
TGTGCCAGCAGTTCCGGGTTGGATGCCGAGCAGTACTTC
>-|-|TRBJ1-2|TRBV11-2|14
CASRDRQGRGGYTF
TGTGCCAGCAGAGACCGCCAGGGGAGGGGTGGCTACACCTTC
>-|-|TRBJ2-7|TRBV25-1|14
CASSELGSDAEQYF
TGTGCCAGCAGTGAATTGGGGAGTGACGCGGAGCAGTACTTC